The clone carrying this T cell receptor (beta chain) was recorded at least ten times. What it binds is not known. This specimen belongs to a study of T cells in Graves' hyperthyroidism and ophthalmopathy. TCR beta CDR3 regions were amplified from RNA transcripts. The HTBI primer set served for first-round RT-PCR of the TCR CDR3. TCRdb redid the calling of the multiplex PCR reads with MiXCR, one entry per CDR3 protein. The table lists around 600,000 distinct CDR3 sequences, about 16% of them singletons. Study observations and caveats: Peripheral blood also featured most of the thyroid clonotypes expanded above 0.001.

Per the germline V gene, CDR1 is SNHLY and CDR2 is FYNNEI. The CDR3 spans 14 residues. J was trimmed by 3 bases and V by 6 bases; bases with no gene match: 5. This clonotype was sampled from a woman aged 40 to 50 with Graves' ophthalmopathy. Sample: blood. The chain has TRBV2 and TRBJ1-5; 7 bases align to TRBD1. The CDR3 sequence is CASRDRAPNQPQHF. CDR3 in DNA: TGTGCCAGCAGAGACAGGGCCCCCAATCAGCCCCAGCATTTT. Based on the CDR3 plus reference TRBV2 and TRBJ1-5, the full variable domain is EPEVTQTPSHQVTQMGQEVILRCVPISNHLYFYWYRQILGQKVEFLVSFYNNEISEKSEIFDDQFSVERPDGSNFTLKIRSTKLEDSAMYFCASRDRAPNQPQHFGDGTRLSIL.